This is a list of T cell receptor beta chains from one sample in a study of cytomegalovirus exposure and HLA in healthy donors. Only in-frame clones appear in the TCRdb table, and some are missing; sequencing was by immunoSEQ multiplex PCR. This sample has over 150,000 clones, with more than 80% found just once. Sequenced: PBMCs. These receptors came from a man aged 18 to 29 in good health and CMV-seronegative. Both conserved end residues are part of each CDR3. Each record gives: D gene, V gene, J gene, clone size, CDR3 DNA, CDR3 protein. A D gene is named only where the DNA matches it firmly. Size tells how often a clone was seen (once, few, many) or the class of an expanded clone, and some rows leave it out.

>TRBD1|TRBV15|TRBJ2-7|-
TGTGCCACCAGCAGTAGCAGGGGGTTAGCCTACGAGCAGTACTTC
CATSSSRGLAYEQYF
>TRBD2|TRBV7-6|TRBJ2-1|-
TGTGCCAGCAGCTTAGTTGCGCGGGGGTCCTACAATGAGCAGTTCTTC
CASSLVARGSYNEQFF
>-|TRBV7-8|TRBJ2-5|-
TGTGCCAGCAGCTTAGTTGGCAGGTTCTCATTCCGCCAAGAGACCCAGTACTTC
CASSLVGRFSFRQETQYF
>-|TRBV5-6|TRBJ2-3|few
TGTGCCAGCAGCTTAACAGGGTCCATCACAGATACGCAGTATTTT
CASSLTGSITDTQYF
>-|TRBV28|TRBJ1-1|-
TGTGCCAGCAGCCGCGGCAGGGAGGGATACTTT
CASSRGREGYF
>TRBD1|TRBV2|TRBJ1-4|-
TGTGCCAGCAGGGAACAGGGGGTTGGTGGTGAAAAACTGTTTTTT
CASREQGVGGEKLFF
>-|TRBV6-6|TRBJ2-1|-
TGTGCCAGCAGTCCTTCCTCGCCGGTTAGTGAGCAGTTCTTC
CASSPSSPVSEQFF
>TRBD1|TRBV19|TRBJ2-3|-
TGTGCCAGTAGTCTACCCCGACAGGGGGGCACAGATACGCAGTATTTT
CASSLPRQGGTDTQYF
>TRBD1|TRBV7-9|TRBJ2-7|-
TGTGCCAGCAGCTTATTACAGGGGAGCTCCTACGAGCAGTACTTC
CASSLLQGSSYEQYF
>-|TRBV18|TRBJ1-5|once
TGTGCCAGCTCACTGGGGGAGGGTAATCAGCCCCAGCATTTT
CASSLGEGNQPQHF
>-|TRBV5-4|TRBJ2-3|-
TGTGCCAGCAGCACGGGTGGAACCACAGATACGCAGTATTTT
CASSTGGTTDTQYF
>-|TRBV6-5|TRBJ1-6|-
TGTGCCAGCAGGGGCCCAGGCGGGGAAAGGTCACCCCTCCACTTT
CASRGPGGERSPLHF
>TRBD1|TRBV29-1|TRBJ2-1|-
TGCAGCGTCCGACAGGGGGAGCAGTTCTTC
CSVRQGEQFF
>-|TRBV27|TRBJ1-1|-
TGTGCCAGCAGTTTAGAGGAGAACACTGAAGCTTTCTTT
CASSLEENTEAFF
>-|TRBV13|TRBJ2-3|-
TGTGCCAGCAGCTTAGAATTCTCAGGGGTCACAGATACGCAGTATTTT
CASSLEFSGVTDTQYF
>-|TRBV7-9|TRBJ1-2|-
TGTGCCAGCAGCATTCGGTCAGGGGACTATGGCTACACCTTC
CASSIRSGDYGYTF
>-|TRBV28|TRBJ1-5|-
TGTGCCAGCAGTTTACCCCTGTATAGCAATCAGCCCCAGCATTTT
CASSLPLYSNQPQHF
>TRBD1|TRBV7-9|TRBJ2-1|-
TGTGCCAGCCGTGGGACAGTTAGCTCCTACAATGAGCAGTTCTTC
CASRGTVSSYNEQFF
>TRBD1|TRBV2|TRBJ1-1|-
TGTGCCAGCAGGGGCTATGGACAGGGAAACACTGAAGCTTTCTTT
CASRGYGQGNTEAFF
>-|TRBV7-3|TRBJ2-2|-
TGTGCCAGCAGCTCGGCGAACACCGGGGAGCTGTTTTTT
CASSSANTGELFF
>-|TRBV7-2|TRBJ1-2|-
TGTGCCAGCAGCTTGCGAGGCGCTGGCTACACCTTC
CASSLRGAGYTF
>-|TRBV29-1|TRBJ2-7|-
TGCAGCGTTGGAGGGGGAAATCCTTACGAGCAGTACTTC
CSVGGGNPYEQYF
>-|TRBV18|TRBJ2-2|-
TGTGCCAGCTCACCACCAAGCCCTCAAAACACCGGGGAGCTGTTTTTT
CASSPPSPQNTGELFF
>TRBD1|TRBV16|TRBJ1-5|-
TGTGCCAGCAGCCAATCGTCGGCAGGGGGGCAGCCCCAGCATTTT
CASSQSSAGGQPQHF
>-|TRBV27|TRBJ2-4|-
TGTGCCAGCAGTCAACGACAGGATCCCATTCAGTACTTC
CASSQRQDPIQYF
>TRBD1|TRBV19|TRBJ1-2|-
TGTGCCAGTAGTATAGTCGGACAGGCAAACCCTAACTATGGCTACACCTTC
CASSIVGQANPNYGYTF
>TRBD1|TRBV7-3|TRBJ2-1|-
TGTGCCAGCAGCTTAACAGGGGGCATATATGAGCAGTTCTTC
CASSLTGGIYEQFF
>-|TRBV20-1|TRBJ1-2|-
TGCAGTGCTAGCCCAGGGTCGGGCTACACCTTC
CSASPGSGYTF
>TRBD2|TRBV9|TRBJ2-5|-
TGTGCCAGCAGCGTAAAGGTAGCGGGGACGCATGAGGAAGAGACCCAGTACTTC
CASSVKVAGTHEEETQYF
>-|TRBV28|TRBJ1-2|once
TGTGCCAGCAGTTGGAAGGGGTATGGCTACACCTTC
CASSWKGYGYTF
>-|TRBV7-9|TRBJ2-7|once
TGTTCCAGCGGGCTGCCCTACGAGCAGTACTTC
CSSGLPYEQYF
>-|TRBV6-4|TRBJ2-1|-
TGTGCCAGCAGTGACGGAGCAACGGTAGTCAATGAGCAGTTCTTC
CASSDGATVVNEQFF
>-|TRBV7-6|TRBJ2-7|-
TGTGCCAGCAGCGCCGGACAGCCCTACGAGCAGTACTTC
CASSAGQPYEQYF
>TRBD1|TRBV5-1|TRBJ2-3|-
TGCGCCAGCAGTCACCCCCGACAGGGCGGCACAGATACGCAGTATTTT
CASSHPRQGGTDTQYF
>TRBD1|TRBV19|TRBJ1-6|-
TGTGCCAGTAACCCCACGGGACAGGGGAGTATGTCACCCCTCCACTTT
CASNPTGQGSMSPLHF
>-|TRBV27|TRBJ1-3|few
TGTGCCAGCAGTAGGAGCTCAGAGACTGGAAACACCATATATTTT
CASSRSSETGNTIYF
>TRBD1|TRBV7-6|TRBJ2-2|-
TGTGCCAGCAGCCCCCGGGACAGAAACTACTTGGCGAACACCGGGGAGCTGTTTTTT
CASSPRDRNYLANTGELFF
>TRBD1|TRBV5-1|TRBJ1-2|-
TGCGCCAGCAGCTTAGAGGGACAGGCTAACTATGGCTACACCTTC
CASSLEGQANYGYTF
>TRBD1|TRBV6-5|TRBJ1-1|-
TGTGCCAGCAGTTACTCGGGACAGCGAAACACTGAAGCTTTCTTT
CASSYSGQRNTEAFF
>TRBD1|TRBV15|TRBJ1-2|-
TGTGCCACCAGCAGAGTAAACAGGGGAAATGGCTACACCTTC
CATSRVNRGNGYTF
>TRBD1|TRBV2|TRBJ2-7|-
TGTGCCAGCAGTGAATTGAGTTGGTGGGACAGGACCTACGAGCAGTACTTC
CASSELSWWDRTYEQYF
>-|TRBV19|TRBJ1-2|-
TGTGCCAGTAGTATCGGATCAGGGGCTCGAAACTATGGCTACACCTTC
CASSIGSGARNYGYTF
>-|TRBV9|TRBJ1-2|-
TGTGCCAGCAGCCCGAGACAGGTCAACTATGGCTACACCTTC
CASSPRQVNYGYTF
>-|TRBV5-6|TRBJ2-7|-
TGTGCCAGCAGCTTGGTCGGGACACACTCCTACGAGCAGTACTTC
CASSLVGTHSYEQYF
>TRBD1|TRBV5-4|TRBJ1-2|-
TGTGCCAGCAGCGGGGACAGGGGAACGGGCGGCTACACCTTC
CASSGDRGTGGYTF
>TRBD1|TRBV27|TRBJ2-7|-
TGTGCCAGCAGTTTAGTGACAGGGGGCTACGAGCAGTACTTC
CASSLVTGGYEQYF
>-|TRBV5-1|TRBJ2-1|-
TGCGCCAGCAGCTTAAGCAGGGCGTTAAACAATGAGCAGTTCTTC
CASSLSRALNNEQFF
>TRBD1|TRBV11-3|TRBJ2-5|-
TGTGCCAGCAGCTTTCGTGGGGACAGGGGGAAGACCCAGTACTTC
CASSFRGDRGKTQYF
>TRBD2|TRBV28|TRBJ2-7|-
TGTGCCAGCAGTTTAAACATAGACAGCGGGAACCCCTACGAGCAGTACTTC
CASSLNIDSGNPYEQYF
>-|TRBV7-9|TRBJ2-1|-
TGTGCCAGCCCTGGGCCTTCATCCAATGAGCAGTTCTTC
CASPGPSSNEQFF
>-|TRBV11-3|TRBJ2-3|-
TGTGCCAGCAGCTTAACGGGGGGCAGGGCCTCGGGTACGCAGTATTTT
CASSLTGGRASGTQYF
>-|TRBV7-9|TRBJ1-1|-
TGTGCCAGCAGCCGGACGGGAACTGAAGCTTTCTTT
CASSRTGTEAFF
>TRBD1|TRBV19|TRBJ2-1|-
TGTGCCAGTAGTATCGAGCGGGGACAGGGCTACAATGAGCAGTTCTTC
CASSIERGQGYNEQFF
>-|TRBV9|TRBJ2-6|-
TGTGCCAGCAGCGTCAGGGGGGCCTCTGGGGCCAACGTCCTGACTTTC
CASSVRGASGANVLTF
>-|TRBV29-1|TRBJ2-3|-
TGCAGCGTTGAATCACAGATGGCAGATACGCAGTATTTT
CSVESQMADTQYF
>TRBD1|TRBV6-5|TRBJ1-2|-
TGTGCCAGCAGTCGGGGACAGTATTATGGCTACACCTTC
CASSRGQYYGYTF
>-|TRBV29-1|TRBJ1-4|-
TGCAGCGTTGGGGGCGCTTCCGGCCGTGAAAAACTGTTTTTT
CSVGGASGREKLFF
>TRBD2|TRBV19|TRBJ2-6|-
TGTGCCAGTAGTATAGTGGGCGGGAGCTCTGGGGCCAACGTCCTGACTTTC
CASSIVGGSSGANVLTF
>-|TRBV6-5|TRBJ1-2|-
TGTGCCAGCCTAGCAGGGGATGGCTACACCTTC
CASLAGDGYTF
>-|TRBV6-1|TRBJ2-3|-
TGTGCCAGCAGACTAACCCACGCTAGCACAGATACGCAGTATTTT
CASRLTHASTDTQYF